This T cell receptor beta chain was identified during a study of control samples from healthy donors and cancer patients. The V segment lost 4 bases and the J segment 5 bases; nucleotides outside the gene matches: 6. The CDR3 spans 13 residues. Germline V gene data show CDR1 as SGHNT and CDR2 as YYREEE (reference sequence). Sequencing used immunoSEQ multiplex PCR; TCRdb keeps in-frame clones, though not all of them. There are roughly 69,000 clones in the sample; around 87% occur only once, and about 2.1% lies in the top ten. The V gene is TRBV5-4, the J gene TRBJ2-7; 7 bases fit TRBD1. The TCR originated in a woman in her 50s with head and neck cancer. The sample consisted of PBMCs. The CDR3 DNA reads as TGTGCCAGCAGCGCGACAGGGACCCACGAGCAGTACTTC. As protein: CASSATGTHEQYF.